The entry below gives a single TCR beta chain sequence along with its context. The antigen remains undetermined. Germline CDR1 MNHNY, CDR2 SVGAGI (reference sequence). The ends were cut back, 5 bases at V and 5 bases at J, with 18 bases in the middle. The CDR3 is made up of 15 amino acids. The source of the sample is a study of cytotoxic CD8 clonotypes in ibrutinib-treated CLL. Target depth was 1 in 200,000 to 1 in 1 million T cells, about 10x per clonotype. Clones were read by immunoSEQ multiplex PCR, and TCRdb kept only the in-frame ones, dropping some. The sample consists of some 130,000 clones, 76% of them appearing once. Study-level findings and limits: Public clonotypes occurred uncommonly; on treatment, they contracted or remained stable.

Sample: PBMCs, taken after 24 months of ibrutinib treatment. This clonotype originated in a human donor with chronic lymphocytic leukemia. V usage is TRBV6-6 and J usage is TRBJ1-1; maybe TRBD1 (6 bases). CDR3 nucleotide sequence: TGTGCCAGCAGTGCCCCTGGTGCAGGGGAAACTGAAGCTTTCTTT. Protein: CASSAPGAGETEAFF.